This TCR beta chain is drawn from a study of blood T cell repertoires in COVID-19. Background on the study: Some COVID-19 samples were acute and others convalescent; all came from the United States, Italy and Spain.

Sequencing was performed with immunoSEQ multiplex PCR; in TCRdb, only in-frame clones are kept and a portion is missing. The table includes 250,000 or so clones, 90% detected once. The length of the CDR3 is 14 residues. Germline CDR1 reads MNHEY; CDR2 reads SVGAGI. V was shortened by 6 bases and J by 5 bases, with 14 bases between the two germline ends. The chain couples TRBV6-5 to TRBJ1-5; TRBD1 is a possible D gene (5 bases). What was sequenced was PBMCs or T cells enriched from blood (not recorded which). This sequence was found in a woman younger than 45 with acute COVID-19. CDR3 nucleotide sequence: TGTGCCAGCAGAGTTAGTGGGGGGGATCAGCCCCAGCATTTT. As protein: CASRVSGGDQPQHF.